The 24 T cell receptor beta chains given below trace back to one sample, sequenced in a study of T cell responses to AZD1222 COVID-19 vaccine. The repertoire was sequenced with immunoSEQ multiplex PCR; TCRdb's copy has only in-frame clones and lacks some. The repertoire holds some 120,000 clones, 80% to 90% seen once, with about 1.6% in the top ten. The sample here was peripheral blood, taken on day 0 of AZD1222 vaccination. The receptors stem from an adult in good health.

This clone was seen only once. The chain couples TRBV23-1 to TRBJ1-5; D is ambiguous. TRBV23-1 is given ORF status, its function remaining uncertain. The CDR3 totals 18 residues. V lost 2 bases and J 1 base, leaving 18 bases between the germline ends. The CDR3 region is CASSQVGRTPRSNQPQHF. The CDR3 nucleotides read TGCGCCAGCAGTCAAGTGGGCCGCACCCCTCGGAGCAATCAGCCCCAGCATTTT.

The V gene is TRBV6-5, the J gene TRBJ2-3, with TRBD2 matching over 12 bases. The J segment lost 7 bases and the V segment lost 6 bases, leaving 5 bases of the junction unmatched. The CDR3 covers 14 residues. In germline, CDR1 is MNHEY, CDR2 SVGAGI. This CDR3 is CASSRTSGINTQYF. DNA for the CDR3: TGTGCCAGCAGCCGGACTAGCGGGATAAATACGCAGTATTTT.

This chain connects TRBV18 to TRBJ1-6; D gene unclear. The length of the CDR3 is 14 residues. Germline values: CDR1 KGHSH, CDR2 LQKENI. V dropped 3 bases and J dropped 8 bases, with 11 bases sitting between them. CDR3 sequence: CASSPSPRDSPLHF. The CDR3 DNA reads TGTGCCAGCTCACCGAGTCCAAGGGATTCACCCCTCCACTTT.

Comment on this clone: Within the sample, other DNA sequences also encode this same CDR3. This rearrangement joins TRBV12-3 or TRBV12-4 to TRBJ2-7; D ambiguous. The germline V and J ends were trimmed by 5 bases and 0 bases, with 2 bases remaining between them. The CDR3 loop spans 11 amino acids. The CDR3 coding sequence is TGTGCCAGCAGTCCCTCCTACGAGCAGTACTTC. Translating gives CASSPSYEQYF.

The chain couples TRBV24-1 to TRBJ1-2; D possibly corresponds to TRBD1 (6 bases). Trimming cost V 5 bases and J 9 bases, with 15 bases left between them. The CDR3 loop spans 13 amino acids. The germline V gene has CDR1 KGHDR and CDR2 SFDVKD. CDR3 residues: CATSVQGQGSYTF. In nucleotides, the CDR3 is TGTGCCACCAGTGTCCAGGGGCAGGGGAGCTACACCTTC.

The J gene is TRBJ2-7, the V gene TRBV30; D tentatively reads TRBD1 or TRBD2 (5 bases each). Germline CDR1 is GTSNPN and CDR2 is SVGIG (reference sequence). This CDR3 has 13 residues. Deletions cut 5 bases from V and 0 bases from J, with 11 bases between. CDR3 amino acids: CAWGTGSSYEQYF. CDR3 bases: TGTGCCTGGGGGACGGGAAGCTCCTACGAGCAGTACTTC.

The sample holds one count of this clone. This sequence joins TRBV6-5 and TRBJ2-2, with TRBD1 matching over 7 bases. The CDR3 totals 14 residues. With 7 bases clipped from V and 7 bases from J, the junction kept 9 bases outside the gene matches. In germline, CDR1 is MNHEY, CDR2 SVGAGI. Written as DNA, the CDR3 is TGTGCCAGCACCTTAGACAGGGTCGGCGGGGAGCTGTTTTTT. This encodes CASTLDRVGGELFF.

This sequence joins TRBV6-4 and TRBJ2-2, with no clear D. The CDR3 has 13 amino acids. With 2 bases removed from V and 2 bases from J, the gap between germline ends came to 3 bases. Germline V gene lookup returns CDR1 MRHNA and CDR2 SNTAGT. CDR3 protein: CASSDKNTGELFF. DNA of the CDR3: TGTGCCAGCAGTGACAAAAACACCGGGGAGCTGTTTTTT.

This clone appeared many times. The CDR3 nucleotides are TGCGCCAGCAGCTTGGTCGGCAGGGCGAATGAAAAACTGTTTTTT. Its protein is CASSLVGRANEKLFF. V gene TRBV5-1 combines with J gene TRBJ1-4, with D perhaps matching TRBD1 (5 bases). V was trimmed by 0 bases and J by 5 bases, leaving 11 bases between them. CDR1 is SGHRS and CDR2 is YFSETQ in the germline V gene. The CDR3 extends over 15 amino acids.

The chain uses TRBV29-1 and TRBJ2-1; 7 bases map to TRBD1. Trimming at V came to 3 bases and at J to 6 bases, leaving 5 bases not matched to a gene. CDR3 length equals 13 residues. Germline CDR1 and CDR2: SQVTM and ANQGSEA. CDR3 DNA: TGCAGCGTTGACAGGGGGAGAGGCAATGAGCAGTTCTTC. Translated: CSVDRGRGNEQFF.

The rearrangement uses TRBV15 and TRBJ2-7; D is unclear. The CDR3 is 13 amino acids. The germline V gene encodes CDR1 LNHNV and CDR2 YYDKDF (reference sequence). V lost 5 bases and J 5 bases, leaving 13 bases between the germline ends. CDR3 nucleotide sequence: TGTGCCACCAGCCGTCAGGAGCCCGACGAGCAGTACTTC. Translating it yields CATSRQEPDEQYF. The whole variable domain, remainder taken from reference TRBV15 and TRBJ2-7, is DAMVIQNPRYQVTQFGKPVTLSCSQTLNHNVMYWYQQKSSQAPKLLFHYYDKDFNNEADTPDNFQSRRPNTSFCFLDIRSPGLGDTAMYLCATSRQEPDEQYFGPGTRLTVT.

The CDR3 region has the DNA TGTGCCAGCAGCTTGACCGGGGGATGGGGCTACACCTTC. As protein: CASSLTGGWGYTF. This sequence joins TRBV5-4 and TRBJ1-2; TRBD1 is a possible D gene (5 bases). The V end was cut by 1 base, the J end by 8 bases, with 12 bases between. This CDR3 contains 13 residues. Germline-derived CDR1 and CDR2 are SGHNT and YYREEE (reference sequence).

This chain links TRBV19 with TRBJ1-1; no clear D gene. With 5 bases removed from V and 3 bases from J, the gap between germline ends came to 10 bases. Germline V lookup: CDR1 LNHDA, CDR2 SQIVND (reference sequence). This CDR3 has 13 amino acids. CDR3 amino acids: CASSLQEDTEAFF. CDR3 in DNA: TGTGCCAGTAGTCTCCAGGAGGACACTGAAGCTTTCTTT.

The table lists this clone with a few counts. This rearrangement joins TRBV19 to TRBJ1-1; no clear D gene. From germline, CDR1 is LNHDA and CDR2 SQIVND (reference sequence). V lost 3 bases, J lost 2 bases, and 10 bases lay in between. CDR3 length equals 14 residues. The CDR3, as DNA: TGTGCCAGTAGTATGGTAGGGTACAACACTGAAGCTTTCTTT. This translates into CASSMVGYNTEAFF.

The CDR3 loop reads CASSLTPGPSGNTIYF. CDR3 coding DNA: TGCGCCAGCAGCCTCACCCCCGGACCCTCTGGAAACACCATATATTTT. The chain recombines TRBV5-1 with TRBJ1-3; D call uncertain. Trimming removed 4 bases from V and 0 bases from J, with 14 bases in between. Germline CDR1 and CDR2: SGHRS and YFSETQ. The CDR3 length is 16 residues.

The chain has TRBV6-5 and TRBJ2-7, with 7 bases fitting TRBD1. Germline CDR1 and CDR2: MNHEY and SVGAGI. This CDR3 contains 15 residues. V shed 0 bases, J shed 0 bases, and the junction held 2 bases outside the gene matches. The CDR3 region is CASSYSRQGSYEQYF. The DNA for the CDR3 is TGTGCCAGCAGTTACTCGAGACAGGGCTCCTACGAGCAGTACTTC.

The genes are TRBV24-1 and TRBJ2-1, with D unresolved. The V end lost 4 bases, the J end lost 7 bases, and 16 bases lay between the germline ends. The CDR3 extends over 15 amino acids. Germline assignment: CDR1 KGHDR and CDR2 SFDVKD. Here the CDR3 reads CATSDRKGRFNEQFF. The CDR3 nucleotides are TGTGCCACCAGTGACAGGAAAGGCCGTTTTAATGAGCAGTTCTTC.

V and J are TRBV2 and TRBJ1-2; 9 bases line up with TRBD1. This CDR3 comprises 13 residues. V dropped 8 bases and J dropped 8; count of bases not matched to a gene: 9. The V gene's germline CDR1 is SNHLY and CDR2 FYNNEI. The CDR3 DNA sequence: TGTGCCAGCGGGGACAGGGCGCAGAAGGGCTACACCTTC. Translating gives CASGDRAQKGYTF. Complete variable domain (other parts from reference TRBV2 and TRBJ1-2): EPEVTQTPSHQVTQMGQEVILRCVPISNHLYFYWYRQILGQKVEFLVSFYNNEISEKSEIFDDQFSVERPDGSNFTLKIRSTKLEDSAMYFCASGDRAQKGYTFGSGTRLTVV.

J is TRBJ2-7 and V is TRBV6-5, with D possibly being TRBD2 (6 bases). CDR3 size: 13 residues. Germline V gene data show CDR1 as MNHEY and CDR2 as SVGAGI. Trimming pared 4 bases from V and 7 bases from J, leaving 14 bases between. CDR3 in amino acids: CASSSSLRGEQYF. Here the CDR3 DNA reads TGTGCCAGCAGTTCTTCACTTCGGGGGGAGCAGTACTTC.

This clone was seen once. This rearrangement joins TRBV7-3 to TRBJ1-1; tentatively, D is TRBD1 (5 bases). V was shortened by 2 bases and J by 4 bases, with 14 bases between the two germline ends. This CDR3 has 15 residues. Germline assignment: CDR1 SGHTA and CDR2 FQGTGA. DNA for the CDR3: TGTGCCAGCAGCTTAGCCCCCCTACAGGCCACTGAAGCTTTCTTT. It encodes CASSLAPLQATEAFF.

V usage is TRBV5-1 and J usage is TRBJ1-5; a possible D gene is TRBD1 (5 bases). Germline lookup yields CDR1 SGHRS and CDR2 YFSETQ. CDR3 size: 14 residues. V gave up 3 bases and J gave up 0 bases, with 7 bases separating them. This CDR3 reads CASSSGGSNQPQHF. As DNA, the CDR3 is TGCGCCAGCAGCTCGGGGGGTAGCAATCAGCCCCAGCATTTT.

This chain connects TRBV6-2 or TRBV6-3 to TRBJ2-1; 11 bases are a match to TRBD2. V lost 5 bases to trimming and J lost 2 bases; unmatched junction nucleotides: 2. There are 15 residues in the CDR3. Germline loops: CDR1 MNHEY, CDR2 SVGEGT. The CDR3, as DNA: TGTGCCAGCAGTATGACTAGCGGGACCTACAATGAGCAGTTCTTC. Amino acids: CASSMTSGTYNEQFF.

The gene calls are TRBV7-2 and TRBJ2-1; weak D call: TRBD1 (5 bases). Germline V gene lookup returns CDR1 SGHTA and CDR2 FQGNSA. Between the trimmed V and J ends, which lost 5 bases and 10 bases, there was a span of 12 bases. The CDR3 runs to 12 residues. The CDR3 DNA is TGTGCCAGCAGCCACCGGACAATAGAGCAGTTCTTC. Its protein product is CASSHRTIEQFF.

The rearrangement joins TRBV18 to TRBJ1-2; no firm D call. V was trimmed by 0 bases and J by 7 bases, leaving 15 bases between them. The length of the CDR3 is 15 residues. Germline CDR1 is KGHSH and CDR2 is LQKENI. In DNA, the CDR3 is TGTGCCAGCTCACCACCGTCGAAACAGCGGGTTGGCTACACCTTC. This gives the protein CASSPPSKQRVGYTF.